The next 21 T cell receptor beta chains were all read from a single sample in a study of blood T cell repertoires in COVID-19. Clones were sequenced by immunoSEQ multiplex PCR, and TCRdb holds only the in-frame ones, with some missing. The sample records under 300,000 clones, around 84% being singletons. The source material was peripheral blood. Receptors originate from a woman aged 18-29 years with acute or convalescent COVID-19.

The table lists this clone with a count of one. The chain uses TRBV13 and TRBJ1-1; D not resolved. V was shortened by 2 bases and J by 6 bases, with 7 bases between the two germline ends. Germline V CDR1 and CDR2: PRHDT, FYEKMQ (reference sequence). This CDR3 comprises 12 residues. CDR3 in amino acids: CASSLRGSEAFF. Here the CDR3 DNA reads TGTGCCAGCAGCTTACGGGGATCTGAAGCTTTCTTT. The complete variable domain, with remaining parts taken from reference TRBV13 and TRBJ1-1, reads AAGVIQSPRHLIKEKRETATLKCYPIPRHDTVYWYQQGPGQDPQFLISFYEKMQSDKGSIPDRFSAQQFSDYHSELNMSSLELGDSALYFCASSLRGSEAFFGQGTRLTVV.

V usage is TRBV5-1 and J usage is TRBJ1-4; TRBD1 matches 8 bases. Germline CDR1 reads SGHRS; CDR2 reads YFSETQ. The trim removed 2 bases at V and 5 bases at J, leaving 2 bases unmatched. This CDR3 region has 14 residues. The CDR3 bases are TGCGCCAGCAGCTTACAGGGGGGAAATGAAAAACTGTTTTTT. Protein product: CASSLQGGNEKLFF. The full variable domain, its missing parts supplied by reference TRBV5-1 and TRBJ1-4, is KAGVTQTPRYLIKTRGQQVTLSCSPISGHRSVSWYQQTPGQGLQFLFEYFSETQRNKGNFPGRFSGRQFSNSRSEMNVSTLELGDSALYLCASSLQGGNEKLFFGSGTQLSVL.

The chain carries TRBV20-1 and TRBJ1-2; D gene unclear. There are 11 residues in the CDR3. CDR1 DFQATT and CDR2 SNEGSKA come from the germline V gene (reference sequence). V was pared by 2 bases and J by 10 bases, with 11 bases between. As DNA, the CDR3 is TGCAGTGCTAGATCGACAAGACCCTACACCTTC. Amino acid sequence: CSARSTRPYTF.

The CDR3 here is CASSSGMANQPQHF. CDR3 in DNA: TGTGCCAGCAGCTCAGGGATGGCCAATCAGCCCCAGCATTTT. The chain employs TRBV7-9 and TRBJ1-5; D is perhaps TRBD1 (5 bases). Germline V gives CDR1 SEHNR, CDR2 FQNEAQ (reference sequence). The CDR3 covers 14 residues. V lost 4 bases to trimming and J lost 3 bases, with 10 bases between them.

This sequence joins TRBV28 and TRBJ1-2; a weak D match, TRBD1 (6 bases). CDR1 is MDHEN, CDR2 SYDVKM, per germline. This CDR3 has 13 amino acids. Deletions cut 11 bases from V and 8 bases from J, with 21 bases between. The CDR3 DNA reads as TGTGCCTCCTCCCGGGGGGGCGTAGGGGGCTACACCTTC. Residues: CASSRGGVGGYTF.

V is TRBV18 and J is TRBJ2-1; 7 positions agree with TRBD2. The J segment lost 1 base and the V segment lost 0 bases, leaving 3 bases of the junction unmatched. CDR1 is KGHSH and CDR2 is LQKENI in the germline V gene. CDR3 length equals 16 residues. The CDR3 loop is CASSPPLGGSYNEQFF. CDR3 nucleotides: TGTGCCAGCTCACCACCGTTGGGGGGGTCCTACAATGAGCAGTTCTTC.

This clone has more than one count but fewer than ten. The CDR3 DNA sequence: TGTGCCAGCACCTACGCGGGGAGACAGGGACAAGAGACCCAGTACTTC. The encoded protein is CASTYAGRQGQETQYF. The J gene is TRBJ2-5, the V gene TRBV28; tentative D call: TRBD1 (7 bases). Germline values: CDR1 MDHEN, CDR2 SYDVKM. This CDR3 is built from 16 residues. Trimming removed 7 bases from V and 2 bases from J, with 20 bases in between.

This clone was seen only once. CDR3 amino acids: CATSRETGNQPQHF. CDR3 DNA: TGTGCCACCAGCAGAGAGACGGGGAATCAGCCCCAGCATTTT. The rearrangement joins TRBV15 to TRBJ1-5; D call uncertain. CDR1 is LNHNV and CDR2 is YYDKDF in the germline V gene (reference sequence). This CDR3 has 14 residues. The V end was cut by 0 bases, the J end by 4 bases, with 7 bases between.

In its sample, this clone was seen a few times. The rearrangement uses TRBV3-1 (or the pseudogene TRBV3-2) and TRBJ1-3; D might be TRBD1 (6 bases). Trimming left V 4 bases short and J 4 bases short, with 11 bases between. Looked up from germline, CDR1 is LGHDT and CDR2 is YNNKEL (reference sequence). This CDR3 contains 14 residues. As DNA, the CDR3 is TGTGCCAGCAGCCTTAGGGGGTCCGGAAACACCATATATTTT. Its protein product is CASSLRGSGNTIYF.

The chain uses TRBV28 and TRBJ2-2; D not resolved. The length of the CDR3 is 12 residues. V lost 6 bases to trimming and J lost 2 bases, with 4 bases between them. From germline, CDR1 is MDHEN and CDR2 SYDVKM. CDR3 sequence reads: CASRTNTGELFF. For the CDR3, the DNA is TGTGCCAGCAGGACTAACACCGGGGAGCTGTTTTTT.

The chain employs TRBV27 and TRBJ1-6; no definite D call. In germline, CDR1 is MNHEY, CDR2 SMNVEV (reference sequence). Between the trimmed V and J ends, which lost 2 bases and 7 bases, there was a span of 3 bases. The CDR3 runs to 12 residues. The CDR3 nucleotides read TGTGCCAGCAGTTTACTAAATTCACCCCTCCACTTT. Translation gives CASSLLNSPLHF.

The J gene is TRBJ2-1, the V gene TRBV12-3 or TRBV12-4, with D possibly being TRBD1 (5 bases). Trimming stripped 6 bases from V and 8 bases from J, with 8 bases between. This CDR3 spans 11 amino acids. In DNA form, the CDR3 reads TGTGCCAGCAGCCTAGGGGATGAGCAGTTCTTC. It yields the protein CASSLGDEQFF.

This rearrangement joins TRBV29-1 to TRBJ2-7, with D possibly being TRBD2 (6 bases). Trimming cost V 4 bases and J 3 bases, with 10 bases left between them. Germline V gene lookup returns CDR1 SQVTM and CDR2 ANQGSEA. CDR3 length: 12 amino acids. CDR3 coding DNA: TGCAGCGTTGGTAGGGGAGGCTACGAGCAGTACTTC. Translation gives CSVGRGGYEQYF.

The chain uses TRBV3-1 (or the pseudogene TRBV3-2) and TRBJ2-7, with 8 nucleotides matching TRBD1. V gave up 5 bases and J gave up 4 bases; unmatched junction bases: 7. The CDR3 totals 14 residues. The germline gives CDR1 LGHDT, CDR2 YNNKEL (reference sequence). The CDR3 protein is CASSTRTGKYEQYF. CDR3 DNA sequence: TGTGCCAGCAGCACCCGGACAGGGAAGTACGAGCAGTACTTC.

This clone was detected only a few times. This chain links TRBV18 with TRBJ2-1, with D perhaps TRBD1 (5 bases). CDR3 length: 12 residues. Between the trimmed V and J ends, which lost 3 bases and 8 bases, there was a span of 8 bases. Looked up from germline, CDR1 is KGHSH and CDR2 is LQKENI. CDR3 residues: CASSPRVDEQFF. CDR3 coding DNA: TGTGCCAGCTCACCCAGGGTGGATGAGCAGTTCTTC. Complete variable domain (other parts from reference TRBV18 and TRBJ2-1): NAGVMQNPRHLVRRRGQEARLRCSPMKGHSHVYWYRQLPEEGLKFMVYLQKENIIDESGMPKERFSAEFPKEGPSILRIQQVVRGDSAAYFCASSPRVDEQFFGPGTRLTVL.

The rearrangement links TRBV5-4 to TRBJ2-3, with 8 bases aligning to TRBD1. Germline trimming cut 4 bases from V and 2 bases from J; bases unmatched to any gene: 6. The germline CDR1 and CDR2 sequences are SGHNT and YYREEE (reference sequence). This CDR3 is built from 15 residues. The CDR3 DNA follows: TGTGCCAGCAGCCCCGGACAGGGTAACACAGATACGCAGTATTTT. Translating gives CASSPGQGNTDTQYF.

CDR3 sequence: CASSLSRDEQYF. The CDR3 coding sequence is TGTGCCAGCAGCTTATCTCGGGACGAGCAGTACTTC. The chain combines TRBV7-2 with TRBJ2-7, with D hard to call. V lost 2 bases to trimming and J lost 5 bases, with 7 bases between them. The CDR3 has 12 residues. CDR1 SGHTA and CDR2 FQGNSA come from the germline V gene. Filled out from reference TRBV7-2 and TRBJ2-7, the complete variable domain reads GAGVSQSPSNKVTEKGKDVELRCDPISGHTALYWYRQSLGQGLEFLIYFQGNSAPDKSGLPSDRFSAERTGGSVSTLTIQRTQQEDSAVYLCASSLSRDEQYFGPGTRLTVT.

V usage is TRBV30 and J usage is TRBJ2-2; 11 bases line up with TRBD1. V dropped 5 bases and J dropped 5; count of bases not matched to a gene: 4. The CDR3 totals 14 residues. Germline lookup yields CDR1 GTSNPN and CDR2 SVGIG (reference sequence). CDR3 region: CAWCGTGGTGELFF. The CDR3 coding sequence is TGTGCCTGGTGCGGGACAGGGGGTACCGGGGAGCTGTTTTTT. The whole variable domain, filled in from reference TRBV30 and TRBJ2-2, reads SQTIHQWPATLVQPVGSPLSLECTVEGTSNPNLYWYRQAAGRGLQLLFYSVGIGQISSEVPQNLSASRPQDRQFILSSKKLLLSDSGFYLCAWCGTGGTGELFFGEGSRLTVL.

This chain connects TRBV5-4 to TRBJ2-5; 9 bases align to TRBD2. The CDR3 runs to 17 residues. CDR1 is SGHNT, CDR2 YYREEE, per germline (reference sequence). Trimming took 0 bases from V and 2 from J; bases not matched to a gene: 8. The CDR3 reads CASSLVWLAGVQETQYF. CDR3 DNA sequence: TGTGCCAGCAGCTTGGTTTGGTTAGCGGGAGTGCAAGAGACCCAGTACTTC.

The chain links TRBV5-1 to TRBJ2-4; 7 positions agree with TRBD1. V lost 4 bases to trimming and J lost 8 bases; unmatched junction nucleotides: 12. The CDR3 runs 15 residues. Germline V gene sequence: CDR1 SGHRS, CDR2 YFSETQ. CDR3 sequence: CASSPLQGMTDIQYF. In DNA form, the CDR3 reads TGCGCCAGCAGCCCGCTACAGGGGATGACGGACATTCAGTACTTC.

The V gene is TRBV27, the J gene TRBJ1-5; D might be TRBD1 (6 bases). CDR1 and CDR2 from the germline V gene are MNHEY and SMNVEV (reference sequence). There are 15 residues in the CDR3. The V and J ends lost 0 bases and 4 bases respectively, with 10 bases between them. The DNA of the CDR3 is TGTGCCAGCAGTTTATCGAGTCAGGGGAATCAGCCCCAGCATTTT. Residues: CASSLSSQGNQPQHF.